This T cell receptor (beta chain) was observed in a study of vaccination effects on CD4 cells after COVID-19. Study outcomes and limitations: Cross-reactivity toward common cold coronaviruses was confined to only 1 of 255 vaccine-induced clones in healthy vaccinees.

J lost 5 bases, V lost 4 bases, and 8 bases had no gene match. From germline, CDR1 is SGHRS and CDR2 YFSETQ. The CDR3 is 15 amino acids. Under the ViraFEST assay, PBMC were stimulated with viral peptide pools so that antigen-specific CD4+ T cells expanded. Sequencing was performed afterwards. With approximately 9 days of culture completed, CD4+ T cells were isolated. No vaccinee had earlier SARS-CoV-2 infection, and nucleocapsid antibodies were negative. Assay used: immunoSEQ multiplex PCR; TCRdb lists only in-frame clones, some missing. The top ten clones hold 20% to 25% of a sample with about 40,000 clones, roughly 70% of them seen once. This clone came up a few times. What it recognizes is unknown.

The chain combines TRBV5-1 with TRBJ2-2, with TRBD1 identical over 7 bases. This receptor was obtained from a human donor who received a COVID-19 vaccine. Here the sequenced sample was CD4+ T cells from PBMCs cultured with SARS-CoV-2 spike peptides, taken before COVID-19 vaccination. The CDR3 loop is CASSPRDSWTGELFF. CDR3 sequence (DNA): TGCGCCAGCAGCCCCCGGGACAGCTGGACCGGGGAGCTGTTTTTT.